This T cell receptor beta chain stems from a study of blood T cell repertoires in COVID-19. Assay: immunoSEQ multiplex PCR; the TCRdb copy retains only in-frame clones and omits some. This sample has about 180,000 clones, with approximately 81% found just once. The CDR3 has 13 amino acids. The V end was cut by 7 bases, the J end by 5 bases, with 12 bases between. Germline V gene lookup returns CDR1 ENHRY and CDR2 SYGVKD. Sequencing was carried out using PBMCs or T cells enriched from blood (not recorded which). The receptor was derived from a woman aged 40 to 50 with acute COVID-19. The chain has TRBV10-3 and TRBJ1-5, with TRBD1 as a possible D gene (6 bases). CDR3 region: CAIMGAPDQPQHF. The CDR3 bases are TGTGCCATCATGGGGGCGCCCGATCAGCCCCAGCATTTT.